The clone carrying this TCR beta chain was seen repeatedly, ten times or more. Its antigen is not identified. This CDR3 comprises 13 residues. V was cut by 3 bases and J by 6 bases, with 9 bases left in between. Germline V gene sequence: CDR1 MGHRA, CDR2 YSYEKL. TCRdb re-analysed the 5' RACE reads in MiXCR, keeping a single row per CDR3 protein. The sample has some 330,000 distinct CDR3 sequences, roughly 9% seen once; the top ten hold roughly 9%. This specimen comes from a study of identical twins. Study outcomes and limitations: Researchers reported excess low generation probability among twin-shared out-of-frame alpha sequences.

Sequences were obtained from naive T cells sorted from blood. This chain joins TRBV4-1 and TRBJ2-1; D may be TRBD1 (5 bases). The origin of this receptor is a woman aged 45-65 years in good health. CDR3 in DNA: TGCGCCAGCAGCCAGGGGCTAGGCAATGAGCAGTTCTTC. Translating gives CASSQGLGNEQFF.